This is a list of T cell receptor beta chains from one sample in a study of OX40 agonist ivuxolimab in advanced cancers. Sequenced by immunoSEQ multiplex PCR; TCRdb stores in-frame clones only, minus some. The sample comprises about 62,000 clones, about four fifths of which are singletons, and 9.5% to 13% rests with the top ten. The sequencing used CD4+ or CD8+ T cells sorted from blood, collected in a trial of the OX40 agonist ivuxolimab. The receptors stem from an adult with an advanced solid tumor such as melanoma, head and neck, liver or kidney cancer. CDR3s include the opening cysteine and the closing phenylalanine or tryptophan. Fields, in order: CDR3 protein, V gene, J gene.

cdr3_aa: CASSLSAGGSYEQYF
v_call: TRBV27
j_call: TRBJ2-7

cdr3_aa: CASSFLSGELFF
v_call: TRBV7-2
j_call: TRBJ2-2

cdr3_aa: CASSLTGGGSSYNSPLHF
v_call: TRBV7-8
j_call: TRBJ1-6

cdr3_aa: CASSEWEGLAGTGELFF
v_call: TRBV2
j_call: TRBJ2-2

cdr3_aa: CASRPTGVEKLFF
v_call: TRBV5-6
j_call: TRBJ1-4

cdr3_aa: CATSLSGRVNTEAFF
v_call: TRBV11-2
j_call: TRBJ1-1

cdr3_aa: CASSQWGLAGAGANVLTF
v_call: TRBV5-1
j_call: TRBJ2-6

cdr3_aa: CASSASGGAYNEQFF
v_call: TRBV5-1
j_call: TRBJ2-1

cdr3_aa: CASSGGLADDTQYF
v_call: TRBV9
j_call: TRBJ2-3

cdr3_aa: CASSLSGTGADQYF
v_call: TRBV28
j_call: TRBJ2-5

cdr3_aa: CASSSRGSNQPQHF
v_call: TRBV27
j_call: TRBJ1-5

cdr3_aa: CASSHRDYGYTF
v_call: TRBV7-2
j_call: TRBJ1-2

cdr3_aa: CASTSLGYGYTF
v_call: TRBV19
j_call: TRBJ1-2

cdr3_aa: CAWLLGDRDNSPLHF
v_call: TRBV30
j_call: TRBJ1-6

cdr3_aa: CASSLEGLTNTDTQYF
v_call: TRBV5-4
j_call: TRBJ2-3

cdr3_aa: CASSWTSGNQETQYF
v_call: TRBV7-2
j_call: TRBJ2-5

cdr3_aa: CASRTTGNYGYTF
v_call: TRBV6-5
j_call: TRBJ1-2

cdr3_aa: CASGHRGEQFF
v_call: TRBV12-5
j_call: TRBJ2-1

cdr3_aa: CASSFSGTGGAEQYF
v_call: TRBV6-5
j_call: TRBJ2-7

cdr3_aa: CASTAGAGQSYGYTF
v_call: TRBV6-5
j_call: TRBJ1-2

cdr3_aa: CASSQGASGGASGELFF
v_call: TRBV4-1
j_call: TRBJ2-2

cdr3_aa: CASSPNSLTGTWEQFF
v_call: TRBV27
j_call: TRBJ2-1

cdr3_aa: CASSLTAGWNEQFF
v_call: TRBV7-3
j_call: TRBJ2-1

cdr3_aa: CASSQEDSYGYTF
v_call: TRBV4-1
j_call: TRBJ1-2

cdr3_aa: CASSQQGPETQYF
v_call: TRBV6-6
j_call: TRBJ2-5

cdr3_aa: CASSVNPYFIPVELNTEAFF
v_call: TRBV28
j_call: TRBJ1-1

cdr3_aa: CASSLDGFGAGNTIYF
v_call: TRBV5-1
j_call: TRBJ1-3

cdr3_aa: CASSQDRGGSNQPQHF
v_call: TRBV4-3
j_call: TRBJ1-5

cdr3_aa: CASSISPGQGRGATNEKLFF
v_call: TRBV19
j_call: TRBJ1-4

cdr3_aa: CASSLGQGAFNEQYF
v_call: TRBV7-3
j_call: TRBJ2-7

cdr3_aa: CASSLGVWQGNNEKLFF
v_call: TRBV5-1
j_call: TRBJ1-4

cdr3_aa: CASSPAGTSGLKTQYF
v_call: TRBV7-2
j_call: TRBJ2-5

cdr3_aa: CASSFRRPGTSGGSSSTDTQYF
v_call: TRBV27
j_call: TRBJ2-3

cdr3_aa: CASSYGGRTLGYEQYF
v_call: TRBV6-5
j_call: TRBJ2-7

cdr3_aa: CASSLGGQGYEQYF
v_call: TRBV7-2
j_call: .

cdr3_aa: CASSQETGGFYNEQFF
v_call: TRBV4-1
j_call: TRBJ2-1

cdr3_aa: CASSLVSYEQYF
v_call: TRBV7-9
j_call: TRBJ2-7

cdr3_aa: CAAGSQTGDYEQYF
v_call: TRBV27
j_call: TRBJ2-7

cdr3_aa: CASSPPGTSGGFQYF
v_call: TRBV28
j_call: TRBJ2-7

cdr3_aa: CASSLRGEEQDGETQYF
v_call: TRBV7-4
j_call: TRBJ2-5

cdr3_aa: CASSFTGAPGDTQYF
v_call: TRBV5-1
j_call: TRBJ2-3

cdr3_aa: CRVGTGSTDTQYF
v_call: TRBV29-1
j_call: TRBJ2-3

cdr3_aa: CASSISLAAYNEQFF
v_call: TRBV19
j_call: TRBJ2-1

cdr3_aa: CASSEGVRVGYEQYF
v_call: TRBV6-1
j_call: TRBJ2-7

cdr3_aa: CASSVQLAETGELFF
v_call: TRBV9
j_call: TRBJ2-2

cdr3_aa: CASSEYLDEKLFF
v_call: TRBV6-1
j_call: TRBJ1-4